A selection of T cell receptor beta chains follows, all from one sample in a study of radiotherapy plus CTLA-4 blockade in lung cancer. Profiling relied on immunoSEQ multiplex PCR, and the TCRdb table lists in-frame clones only, not all of them. The sample has about 80,000 clones, around 80% seen once. The starting material was peripheral blood, obtained from a patient treated with radiotherapy plus ipilimumab. Receptors were obtained from a human donor with non-small cell lung cancer who had stable disease on radiotherapy plus ipilimumab. CDR3s leave out the opening cysteine and the closing phenylalanine or tryptophan.

>TRBJ1-1|TRBV5-1
ATPHRDRVGSA
>TRBJ2-7|TRBV14
ASSQGTRSPYEQY
>TRBJ1-6|TRBV27
ASNGRGGSSPLH
>TRBJ2-1|TRBV27
ASSPGLARDEQF
>TRBJ2-3|TRBV21-1
ASSTVETSGTEVADTQY
>TRBJ2-7|TRBV5-1
ASSTSGGSSYEQY
>TRBJ1-1|TRBV19
ASTYRGTMNTEAF
>TRBJ2-3|TRBV6-5
ASSYYLGDTQY
>TRBJ2-2|TRBV5-1
ASSFGSGVTGELF
>TRBJ1-2|TRBV5-1
ASSLEGLQPSGYT
>TRBJ1-5|TRBV2
ASKAAELQPQH
>TRBJ1-6|TRBV5-6
ASSLGDRVVGSPLH
>TRBJ2-3|TRBV7-2
ASREPGLAGGADTQY
>TRBJ1-5|TRBV5-1
ASSLDHNQPQH
>TRBJ2-3|TRBV7-2
ASSSGGLKDTQY
>TRBJ2-1|TRBV11-3
ASSGLAHEQF
>TRBJ2-3|TRBV5-4
ASSGGRSPDTQY
>TRBJ2-3|TRBV29-1
SVEGAGGGTQY
>TRBJ1-5|TRBV28
ASYGQGGWPQH
>TRBJ2-7|TRBV15
ATSRERFLTEQY
>TRBJ2-3|TRBV11-3
ASTLDGREGDTQY
>TRBJ1-1|TRBV18
ASSPGAMGTTEAF
>TRBJ1-2|TRBV19
ASSISGAGYT
>TRBJ1-5|TRBV7-2
ASSLDRGQPQH
>TRBJ1-1|TRBV5-5
ASSLVQGTEAF
>TRBJ2-7|TRBV30
AWSSDRSGSYEQY
>TRBJ2-2|TRBV7-8
ASTLTGMAGELF
>TRBJ1-2|TRBV5-1
ASSLGGQIIYGYT
>TRBJ2-7|TRBV6-5
ASKNPGNSYEQY
>TRBJ2-3|TRBV29-1
SGTDRSSTDTQY
>TRBJ2-1|TRBV2
ATPGQGNGEQF
>TRBJ1-6|TRBV18
ASSPPGADNSPLH
>TRBJ1-3|TRBV5-1
ASSRGQGAAGNTIY
>TRBJ2-7|TRBV9
AGSVEPADQEQY
>TRBJ2-1|TRBV5-1
ASTPGTGVNEQF
>TRBJ1-2|TRBV5-1
ASSLTGTAQLYGYT
>TRBJ2-5|TRBV7-9
ASSPKGLGETQY
>TRBJ1-3|TRBV5-1
ASGPANSGNTIY
>TRBJ2-7|TRBV5-6
ASSLGTGTEQY
>TRBJ2-5|TRBV5-1
ASRPLGSIQETQY
>TRBJ2-7|TRBV29-1
SVVGQGPYEQY
>TRBJ2-5|TRBV19
ASSIQAGVKETQY
>TRBJ1-2|TRBV28
ASSLGSGLGYT
>TRBJ2-1|TRBV12-5
ASGFGLFNEQF
>TRBJ2-1|TRBV11-2
ASSLFEAYNEQF
>TRBJ2-7|TRBV6-5
ASARTGGYEQY
>TRBJ1-5|TRBV19
ASSTLRAYNQPQH
>TRBJ2-7|TRBV9
ASSNGQGRHEQY
>TRBJ2-3|TRBV7-2
ASSLVARDTDTQY
>TRBJ1-1|TRBV2
ASSRTFMNTEAF
>TRBJ1-4|TRBV6-5
ASSYSRGDEKLF
>TRBJ2-5|TRBV28
ASRGRQETQY